This TCR beta chain was observed in a study of OX40 agonist ivuxolimab in advanced cancers. For context, the study as a whole: Ivuxolimab was a fully human IgG2 agonistic monoclonal antibody targeting the costimulatory receptor OX40 (CD134). Intravenous ivuxolimab was administered to patients every 2 weeks at six dose levels: 0.01, 0.1, 0.3, 1.5, 3 and 10 mg/kg. Of the roughly 52 patients in dose escalation, 19 had hepatocellular carcinoma, around 15 had melanoma, 9 had renal cell carcinoma and 9 had head and neck cancer. In the dose-escalation cohort, 82.7% of patients were male, and the mean age was roughly 60 years, with a range of roughly 20 to 79. Prior anti-PD-1, anti-PD-L1 or anti-CTLA-4 therapy was permitted, and about two fifths of dose-escalation patients had received checkpoint inhibitors. Three dose-escalation patients achieved partial responses, one with hepatocellular carcinoma and two with cutaneous melanoma. The point of sequencing TCRbeta in the periphery was to test whether ivuxolimab changed TCR sequence diversity and drove clonal T-cell expansion. The paper reports the monotherapy dose-escalation portion (N ≈ 50 patients) of the phase I ivuxolimab trial.

The research as a whole found: In the 0.1-3.0 mg/kg groups, partial responders had among the lowest normalized peripheral clonal expansion, particularly in CD8+ T cells. Low levels of normalized T-cell clonal expansion were also seen in some patients who did not respond. On average, CD8+ T cells showed more expanded clones than CD4+ T cells after ivuxolimab. The antigen specificity of the peripheral T cells that underwent clonal expansion was not determined. At doses from 0.1 to 3.0 mg/kg, clonal expansion was seen in both CD4+ and CD8+ blood T cells between baseline and week 6.

Genomic DNA was extracted from sorted cells for sequencing of the TCRbeta CDR3 region. TCRbeta CDR3 regions were sequenced using the immunoSEQ Assay. TCRdb provides this immuneACCESS table in a form limited to in-frame rearrangements. Some clones are lacking; in checked studies, under half of them reflect an unresolved V gene, and why the rest are absent is not known. The sample table shows 66,000 or so clones, and roughly 84% are seen once. Less than 0.6% of the sample comes from the top ten. CDR1 and CDR2, per the germline V gene (reference sequence), are SEHNR and FQNEAQ. Trimming costs V 4 bases and J 1 base, and their ends lie 7 bases apart. The CDR3 measures 13 amino acids from cysteine to phenylalanine. Kept here is only the CDR3 DNA, which spans 39 bases and is read in frame from base 1. The trial excluded patients who had a history of autoimmune disease or were on systemic immunosuppression. Peripheral blood for TCR sequencing was drawn from every dose cohort at baseline, at cycle 4 day 1 and at cycle 7 day 1. Samples were obtained from an open-label, multicenter, first-in-human phase I dose-escalation trial of ivuxolimab. Adults with locally advanced or metastatic melanoma, renal cell carcinoma, hepatocellular carcinoma or head and neck squamous cell carcinoma were enrolled in the trial. Before TCR sequencing, CD4+ T cells and CD8+ T cells from peripheral blood were sorted into separate populations.

As concerns this clone: Its binding antigen is unknown. One base away there is no much larger clone; base qualities are not given.

This receptor was obtained from an adult with an advanced solid tumor such as melanoma, head and neck, liver or kidney cancer. The specimen comprised CD4+ or CD8+ T cells sorted from blood, sampled in a trial of the OX40 agonist ivuxolimab. This receptor chain uses TRBV7-9 and TRBJ1-2, with no confident D gene call. The CDR3 corresponds to CASSSNNNYGYTF. The DNA sequence is TGTGCCAGCAGCTCAAACAATAACTATGGCTACACCTTC.